The clone carrying this TCR beta chain was found many times. Its antigen is currently unknown. At one boundary the junction diverges from the germline segment, which might be a read error. The sample originates from a study of spatial heterogeneity in lung cancer. Via MiXCR, TCRdb re-called the 5' RACE reads, giving one row per CDR3 protein. This table has about 5,200 distinct CDR3 sequences, approximately 12% appearing once. General observations from the study: Tumor mutation count correlated with how many alpha and beta TCRs expanded intratumorally. Ubiquitous and regional expanded TCR counts tracked ubiquitous and regional nonsynonymous mutations, respectively.

Noted time point: sample taken at primary tumor resection. Unsorted whole RNA of tumor, nontumor lung or frozen PBMC was sequenced. This CDR3 has 11 amino acids. Germline V gene data show CDR1 as MGHDK and CDR2 as SYGVNS. This receptor was obtained from a male donor with early-stage non-small cell lung cancer. This chain connects TRBV25-1 to TRBJ2-5; unclear D gene. The sample here was lung tumor tissue, taken at surgery. CDR3 coding DNA: TGTGCCAGCAGTGTTGGTCGCCACCACCACTTC. Translation gives CASSVGRHHHF. Together with reference TRBV25-1 and TRBJ2-5, the CDR3 gives the full variable domain: EADIYQTPRYLVIGTGKKITLECSQTMGHDKMYWYQQDPGMELHLIHYSYGVNSTEKGDLSSESTVSRIRTEHFPLTLESARPSHTSQYLCASSVGRHHHFGPGTRLLVL.